Listed below are T cell receptor beta chains from one sample, sequenced in a study of metastatic and nonmetastatic thyroid tumors. TCRdb re-clonotyped the PCR reads via MiXCR. The sample has about 32,000 clones, 33% seen once. Sample: tumor tissue. All receptors come from a female donor with papillary thyroid cancer or a benign thyroid nodule (not recorded which). Some clones in this sample may be carry-over from other donors' samples. Both conserved end residues are part of each CDR3. A D gene is named only where the DNA matches it firmly. Size tells how often a clone was seen (once, few, many) or the class of an expanded clone, and some rows leave it out.

cdr3_aa | cdr3_nt | d_call | clone_size | j_call | v_call | cdr3_length
CASSEARDDEQFF | TGTGCCAGCAGTGAAGCAAGGGATGATGAGCAGTTCTTC | . | . | TRBJ2-1 | TRBV6-1 | 13
CASSLQGSLGGGYTF | TGTGCCAGCAGCCTCCAAGGGTCGTTGGGAGGGGGCTACACCTTC | . | . | TRBJ1-2 | TRBV7-2 | 15
CASSLRGNGYTF | TGTGCCAGCAGCTTAAGGGGGAACGGCTACACCTTC | . | . | TRBJ1-2 | TRBV13 | 12
CAWSGQGAQPQHF | TGTGCCTGGAGTGGACAGGGTGCGCAGCCCCAGCATTTT | TRBD1 | . | TRBJ1-5 | TRBV30 | 13
CASSIQSPLRGGTNTGELFF | TGTGCCAGTAGTATCCAGTCTCCCCTCCGGGGGGGGACGAACACCGGGGAGCTGTTTTTT | TRBD2 | . | TRBJ2-2 | TRBV19 | 20
CASSTSAGGPNTQYF | TGTGCCAGCAGCACCTCAGCGGGGGGGCCAAATACGCAGTATTTT | TRBD2 | . | TRBJ2-3 | TRBV11-1 | 15
CASSSLAGGPAEQFF | TGTGCCAGCAGCTCGTTAGCGGGAGGGCCCGCTGAGCAGTTCTTC | TRBD2 | few | TRBJ2-1 | TRBV7-2 | 15
CACTGTGWEEQYF | TGTGCCTGCACCGGGACAGGCTGGGAAGAGCAGTACTTC | TRBD1 | . | TRBJ2-7 | TRBV7-2 | 13
CASTPLGGWHTEAFF | TGTGCCAGTACCCCACTCGGTGGCTGGCACACTGAAGCTTTCTTT | . | large | TRBJ1-1 | TRBV19 | 15
CASSYIGGSNEQFF | TGTGCCAGCAGTTATATCGGGGGCTCTAATGAGCAGTTCTTC | . | . | TRBJ2-1 | TRBV6-2/TRBV6-3 | 14
CASSYSAANNEQFF | TGTGCCAGCAGTTACTCAGCTGCTAACAATGAGCAGTTCTTC | . | few | TRBJ2-1 | TRBV6-2/TRBV6-3 | 14
CATSRRLDSTGTGELFF | TGTGCCACCAGTCGTAGGTTAGACAGCACCGGAACCGGGGAGCTGTTTTTT | . | . | TRBJ2-2 | TRBV24-1 | 17
CASSVRQIAGNNEQFF | TGTGCCAGCAGCGTGAGACAGATAGCGGGGAACAATGAGCAGTTCTTC | TRBD2 | . | TRBJ2-1 | TRBV11-2 | 16
CASNSKSGPLDYNEQFF | TGTGCCAGCAATTCGAAGAGTGGACCCCTGGACTACAATGAGCAGTTCTTC | . | few | TRBJ2-1 | TRBV27 | 17
CASSLSPGPNTEAFF | TGTGCCAGCAGCTTATCCCCAGGGCCGAACACTGAAGCTTTCTTT | . | . | TRBJ1-1 | TRBV11-2 | 15
CASSYSINQNYGYTF | TGTGCCAGCAGTTACTCGATTAACCAAAACTATGGCTACACCTTC | . | . | TRBJ1-2 | TRBV6-2/TRBV6-3 | 15
CASLLETGINYGYTF | TGTGCCAGCTTGCTTGAGACAGGCATAAACTATGGCTACACCTTC | . | . | TRBJ1-2 | TRBV2 | 15
CATSRHAGEEQYF | TGTGCCACCAGCAGACATGCCGGGGAAGAGCAGTACTTC | . | few | TRBJ2-7 | TRBV15 | 13
CASKRSSSGNTGELFF | TGCGCCAGCAAAAGGTCTTCTAGCGGGAACACCGGGGAGCTGTTTTTT | TRBD2 | few | TRBJ2-2 | TRBV5-1 | 16
CASSPYEGSGANVLTF | TGTGCCAGCAGTCCTTATGAGGGCTCTGGGGCCAACGTCCTGACTTTC | . | . | TRBJ2-6 | TRBV6-1 | 16
CASSEFGSGTGDLETQYF | TGTGCCAGCAGTGAATTTGGGTCCGGGACAGGGGACCTGGAGACCCAGTACTTC | TRBD1 | . | TRBJ2-5 | TRBV6-1 | 18
CSARRPSYNEQFF | TGCAGTGCTAGAAGGCCCTCCTACAATGAGCAGTTCTTC | . | . | TRBJ2-1 | TRBV20-1 | 13
CASSRGNQPQHF | TGCGCCAGCTCAAGGGGGAATCAGCCCCAGCATTTT | . | . | TRBJ1-5 | TRBV10-1 | 12
CASSENRVYEQYF | TGTGCCAGCAGTGAAAATCGGGTCTACGAGCAGTACTTC | . | . | TRBJ2-7 | TRBV6-1 | 13
CAWSPGRVPGSNQPQHF | TGTGCCTGGAGCCCCGGTCGGGTACCGGGCAGCAATCAGCCCCAGCATTTT | . | . | TRBJ1-5 | TRBV30 | 17
CASTILGWQETQYF | TGTGCCAGCACTATTTTAGGGTGGCAAGAGACCCAGTACTTC | . | . | TRBJ2-5 | TRBV28 | 14
CASSLNGYNEQFF | TGTGCCAGCAGCTTGAACGGGTACAATGAGCAGTTCTTC | . | few | TRBJ2-1 | TRBV7-2 | 13
CASSPGNLATNEKLFF | TGTGCCAGCTCACCCGGGAACTTAGCAACTAATGAAAAACTGTTTTTT | . | . | TRBJ1-4 | TRBV18 | 16
CASSGGTSSTDTQYF | TGTGCCAGCAGCGGTGGGACTTCTAGCACAGATACGCAGTATTTT | . | . | TRBJ2-3 | TRBV7-3 | 15